This TCR beta chain is drawn from a study of blood T cells in healthy people across ages (dated by TCRdb to the mid-2010s). Looking at the study overall: In model experiments, roughly one uniquely barcoded TCR beta cDNA molecule per two T cells was captured by template switching. Age-related changes in TCR beta repertoire diversity were measured in the study by deep sequencing normalized with unique cDNA molecular identifiers. Donors were grouped into four age groups: young (average about 15 years), middle-aged (roughly 38), aged (around 56) and long-lived (around 82). To avoid experimental bias, donors of different ages were randomly spread across the sequencing lanes. Two additional independent replicas of 1 million unique cDNA reads from the same blood draw were analyzed for two donors (one aged 18 to 30 and one aged 80 or older). Broad study findings and their caveats: Since profiling was done on bulk unsorted PBMCs, naive and antigen-experienced compartments could not be conclusively compared. As age increased, observed TCR beta diversity per million T cells dropped in a roughly linear way, and a significant reduction was already evident by age 40. Because donor CMV infection status was unknown, age-related changes in expanded clonotypes were potentially confounded. The percentage of naive T cells measured by flow cytometry correlated strongly with observed TCR beta diversity. Estimates of total diversity based on one million sequenced T cells were regarded as lower bounds and as underestimates. The long-lived group showed more naive CD4+ T cells, fewer expanded clones and increased TCR diversity than the aged group, suggesting age selection.

Measured from the cysteine to the phenylalanine, the CDR3 is 16 residues long. Only the CDR3 region is kept as DNA, spanning 48 bases read in frame from base 1. Looking up the germline V gene yields CDR1 MGHDK and CDR2 SYGVNS. Cut back by 5 bases and 0 bases, the V and J ends lie 17 bases apart. Donors were approximately 42 systemically healthy Caucasian individuals from Russia aged roughly 6 to 100 years. Each donor gave roughly 9 milliliters of peripheral blood, drawn into EDTA-treated Vacutainer tubes. PBMCs were isolated by Ficoll-Paque density-gradient centrifugation, with at least 6.5 million obtained per sample. Trizol reagent was used to extract total RNA from the PBMCs, yielding at least 5 micrograms per sample. For every donor, flow cytometry on a PBMC aliquot measured the percentage of naive CD45RAhigh/CD27high T cells. This clonotype was detected many times. Its antigen is still unknown. No base-level quality is on record; no much larger clone is a single base apart.

The method behind the library was 5' RACE. For sequencing, an Illumina HiSeq 2500 was employed. A second PCR of roughly 6 to 11 cycles was run with a J-beta primer mix and a sample-barcoded 5' primer. A unique molecular identifier was introduced onto each TCR beta cDNA molecule by a template-switch 5' adaptor carrying 12 random nucleotides. Each sample yielded at least 2.5 million CDR3-containing paired-end reads. All of the RNA was converted into first-strand cDNA using the Mint cDNA synthesis kit, with a TRBC-specific oligonucleotide serving as the primer. Following uracil-DNA glycosylase treatment, all cDNA underwent a first 18-cycle PCR with the universal primers M1SS and BC2_uni_R. In the authors' own workflow: For normalization, 1 million high-quality reads, each with a distinct molecular identifier, were randomly selected from each sample. Instead of being binned into consensus sequences, reads with shared molecular identifiers were discarded. MiTCR, run with a Q25 quality threshold and the strictest error-elimination algorithm, handled CDR3 identification, clonotype clustering and error correction. A nonparametric unseen species model using Euler transformation provided a lower-bound estimate of total TCR beta diversity. Starting from the raw public reads, TCRdb applied fastp trimming at Q25, assembled clones with MiXCR and retained in-frame beta chains. Every entry covers one CDR3 protein and lists the most common genes and DNA from its rows. The authors' filters were not applied to this entry. A total of fewer than 1 million distinct CDR3 sequences appear in this sample, around two fifths of them only once. The ten largest make up about 19% of the sample.

Input material: blood. The receptor was isolated from a man aged 60 to 75 in good health. The chain is assembled from TRBV25-1 and TRBJ2-7; the D region is possibly TRBD1 or TRBD2, each matching across 5 bases. The CDR3 in this case is CASSNSGRGSSYEQYF. Read as DNA, the sequence is TGTGCCAGCAGTAACTCGGGACGAGGGAGCTCCTACGAGCAGTACTTC.